This passage covers 19 T cell receptor beta chains from one sample sequenced in a study of Graves' ophthalmopathy and Graves' hyperthyroidism. TCR beta CDR3 regions were amplified from RNA transcripts. First-round RT-PCR employed HTBI primers, with a second-round multiplex PCR after it. TCRdb called the multiplex PCR reads again in MiXCR, with one record for every CDR3 protein. The table lists about 480,000 distinct CDR3 sequences, 13% to 15% of them singletons. Sequenced input: blood. The receptors come from a woman aged 25 to 45 with Graves' ophthalmopathy.

This clonotype was picked up a small number of times. V is TRBV19 and J is TRBJ1-6; no definite D call. The CDR3 runs to 15 residues. V shed 4 bases and J shed 8 bases, with 15 bases lying between them. Germline V gene sequence: CDR1 LNHDA, CDR2 SQIVND (reference sequence). The CDR3 sequence is CASSTLRRRDSPLHF. CDR3 DNA sequence: TGTGCCAGTAGTACCCTCAGACGGCGGGATTCACCCCTCCACTTT. The full variable domain, in which reference TRBV19 and TRBJ1-6 provide the parts outside the CDR3, is DGGITQSPKYLFRKEGQNVTLSCEQNLNHDAMYWYRQDPGQGLRLIYYSQIVNDFQKGDIAEGYSVSREKKESFPLTVTSAQKNPTAFYLCASSTLRRRDSPLHFGNGTRLTVT.

This clonotype came up many times. The chain couples TRBV29-1 to TRBJ1-1; D remains ambiguous. Germline CDR1 reads SQVTM; CDR2 reads ANQGSEA. Trimming pared 0 bases from V and 6 bases from J, leaving 11 bases between. This CDR3 has 13 amino acids. This CDR3 is CSVEEEVGAEAFF. In DNA form, the CDR3 reads TGCAGCGTTGAAGAAGAAGTCGGAGCTGAAGCTTTCTTT.

There are many counts of this clonotype. CDR3: CASSQWDTYSYEQYF. For the CDR3, the DNA is TGTGCCAGCAGTCAGTGGGACACATACTCCTACGAGCAGTACTTC. The chain links TRBV12-3 or TRBV12-4 to TRBJ2-7; a weak D match, TRBD1 (6 bases). The CDR3 covers 15 residues. The ends were cut back, 5 bases at V and 0 bases at J, with 14 bases in the middle.

The sample holds a few counts of this clonotype. A read error may produce the germline difference seen at one junction end. The V call is TRBV28, the J call TRBJ1-1, with D unresolved. Per the germline V gene, CDR1 is MDHEN and CDR2 is SYDVKM. This CDR3 has 14 amino acids. As DNA, the CDR3 is TGTGTCAGCAGTCCGCCCGGACGCGCTCGAGAAGCTTTCTTT. It codes for CVSSPPGRAREAFF.

This clonotype was counted many times. The chain has TRBV12-3 or TRBV12-4 and TRBJ1-1, with TRBD1 matching over 9 bases. Trimming took 6 bases from V and 3 from J; bases not matched to a gene: 8. The CDR3 totals 15 residues. In nucleotides, the CDR3 is TGTGCCAGCAGCCAGGCCGGACAGGGGTACACTGAAGCTTTCTTT. It is translated as CASSQAGQGYTEAFF.

This clonotype was observed a few times. The J gene is TRBJ2-3, the V gene TRBV12-3 or TRBV12-4; D may match TRBD1 or TRBD2 (5 bases each). V was trimmed by 8 bases and J by 6 bases, leaving 18 bases between them. CDR3 length: 14 residues. CDR3 region: CASYNWGTGDTQYF. Here the CDR3 DNA reads TGTGCCAGCTATAACTGGGGGACCGGGGATACGCAGTATTTT.

A single count supports this clonotype. This chain uses TRBV6-1 with TRBJ2-7; 7 nucleotides line up with TRBD1. The length of the CDR3 is 17 residues. CDR1 and CDR2 (germline): MNHNS, SASEGT. Unmatched junction bases numbered 21, after V lost 6 bases and J lost 7 bases. This chain's CDR3 is CASSHGQAHSRLREQYF. CDR3 coding DNA: TGTGCCAGCAGCCACGGACAGGCCCATTCGCGGCTACGGGAGCAGTACTTC.

This clonotype showed up many times. The chain combines TRBV30 with TRBJ2-2; D is unclear. The CDR3 covers 12 residues. Trimming cost V 8 bases and J 4 bases, with 11 bases left between them. Per germline, CDR1 GTSNPN and CDR2 SVGIG (reference sequence). The CDR3 spells CAAASPTGELFF. The DNA for the CDR3 is TGTGCCGCCGCCAGTCCCACCGGGGAGCTGTTTTTT.

At least ten counts were recorded for this clonotype. The rearrangement joins TRBV28 to TRBJ1-2; D is possibly TRBD1 (5 bases). V was trimmed by 6 bases and J by 2 bases, leaving 10 bases between them. CDR3 length equals 13 residues. CDR1 is MDHEN and CDR2 is SYDVKM in the germline V gene. CDR3 coding DNA: TGTGCCAGCAGGGAGGGGTTGAACTATGGCTACACCTTC. Translated: CASREGLNYGYTF.

This clonotype was counted at least ten times. The chain combines TRBV28 with TRBJ1-2; D is unresolved. Trimming pared 9 bases from V and 4 bases from J, leaving 15 bases between. CDR3 size: 13 residues. Germline lookup yields CDR1 MDHEN and CDR2 SYDVKM. CDR3 sequence reads: CASKDAHLYGYTF. The CDR3, as DNA: TGTGCCAGTAAGGACGCGCACCTCTATGGCTACACCTTC.

This clonotype has ten or more counts. The CDR3 DNA reads TGTGCCAGTACCTCTAGCGGGAGCGGAACCGGGGAGCTGTTTTTT. This sequence encodes CASTSSGSGTGELFF. V usage is TRBV19 and J usage is TRBJ2-2, with 10 nucleotides matching TRBD2. J lost 5 bases, V lost 7 bases, and 7 bases had no gene match. There are 15 residues in the CDR3. CDR1 and CDR2 (germline): LNHDA, SQIVND (reference sequence).

This clonotype was seen many times. This chain connects TRBV4-1 to TRBJ1-1, with D uncertain. Trimming took off 0 bases at V and 1 base at J, with 9 bases between the two ends. Germline V CDR1 and CDR2: MGHRA, YSYEKL. This CDR3 has 15 residues. CDR3 DNA sequence: TGCGCCAGCAGCCAAGAGTTTCGGGAGAACACTGAAGCTTTCTTT. As protein: CASSQEFRENTEAFF.

The chain couples TRBV9 to TRBJ1-5, with a possible D match to TRBD1 (5 bases). The CDR3 is 15 residues long. Germline loops: CDR1 SGDLS, CDR2 YYNGEE. Trimming cost V 0 bases and J 6 bases, with 13 bases left between them. CDR3 loop: CASSVGTGVLQPQHF. Written as DNA, the CDR3 is TGTGCCAGCAGCGTAGGGACGGGGGTTCTTCAGCCCCAGCATTTT.

This clonotype has a count of ten or more. The chain has TRBV6-1 and TRBJ1-2, with D hard to call. Germline V CDR1 and CDR2: MNHNS, SASEGT. Trimming took off 2 bases at V and 4 bases at J, with 11 bases between the two ends. The CDR3 is made up of 14 amino acids. The CDR3 reads CASSENPLIYGYTF. The CDR3 DNA is TGTGCCAGCAGTGAAAATCCTCTTATCTATGGCTACACCTTC.

This clonotype was recorded many times. The CDR3 DNA sequence: TGCAGTGCACAGAGGGCTAGCGGGGGGGCCGTAGAGACCCAGTACTTC. It codes for CSAQRASGGAVETQYF. The rearrangement links TRBV20-1 to TRBJ2-5; 12 nucleotides line up with TRBD2. After removal of 6 bases from V and 4 bases from J, the junction contained 12 bases not matched to a gene. Germline CDR1 and CDR2: DFQATT and SNEGSKA (reference sequence). The length of the CDR3 is 16 residues.

In its sample, this clonotype was seen many times. The rearrangement links TRBV12-3 or TRBV12-4 to TRBJ1-1; D is unclear. The CDR3 totals 14 residues. The V and J ends lost 3 bases and 4 bases respectively, with 12 bases between them. The DNA of the CDR3 is TGTGCCAGCAGTTTTGTCACCCAGAGCACTGAAGCTTTCTTT. Its translation is CASSFVTQSTEAFF.

This clonotype has ten or more counts. The rearrangement links TRBV6-1 to TRBJ2-7; TRBD2 agrees at 7 bases. V was pared by 2 bases and J by 2 bases, with 6 bases of the junction left unmatched. This CDR3 spans 15 amino acids. Germline assignment: CDR1 MNHNS and CDR2 SASEGT. DNA for the CDR3: TGTGCCAGCAGTGAACTCCTAGCGGTAACCTACGAGCAGTACTTC. This gives the protein CASSELLAVTYEQYF.

Many counts were recorded for this clonotype. The chain joins TRBV24-1 to TRBJ2-7; TRBD1 might be the D (6 bases). Trimming removed 2 bases from V and 2 bases from J, with 9 bases in between. Germline V gene lookup returns CDR1 KGHDR and CDR2 SFDVKD. CDR3 length: 14 residues. CDR3 sequence: CATSDYRDPYEQYF. CDR3 DNA sequence: TGTGCCACCAGTGATTACAGGGATCCCTACGAGCAGTACTTC.

This clonotype was seen a few times. V gene TRBV5-5 combines with J gene TRBJ2-5; D is tentatively TRBD1 or TRBD2 (5 bases each). The CDR3 length is 14 residues. Germline V lookup: CDR1 SGHKS, CDR2 YYEKEE (reference sequence). V was pared by 10 bases and J by 0 bases, with 16 bases between. DNA of the CDR3: TGTGCCGCGGCCTCCGGGGCGGACCAAGAGACCCAGTACTTC. It translates to CAAASGADQETQYF.